Shown below are 19 T cell receptor beta chains from a single sample sequenced in a study of blood T cell repertoires in COVID-19 (dated by TCRdb to 2018 to 2020). The protocol used for the library was the immunoSEQ multiplex PCR assay. TCRdb re-hosts the immuneACCESS table, in-frame sequences only. Its copies lack some clones; in the studies checked, an unresolved V gene accounts for under half of them, and the cause for the rest is not known. A total of tens of thousands of clones appear in this sample, approximately 83% of them only once. The top ten clones comprise more than 1.4% of the sample. The sample comprised peripheral blood. The receptor set was obtained from a woman aged 55-75 years with acute or convalescent COVID-19.

This chain uses TRBV4-2 with TRBJ2-2; TRBD2 matches 8 bases. V lost 0 bases to trimming and J lost 13 bases; unmatched junction nucleotides: 1. This CDR3 is 12 amino acids long. Germline-derived CDR1 and CDR2 are LGHNA and YNFKEQ. The CDR3 protein is CASSQDREGLFF. CDR3 bases: TGTGCCAGCAGCCAAGATCGGGAGGGGCTGTTTTTT.

In this sample, this clone turned up a few times. This chain links TRBV4-2 with TRBJ2-7; D gene ambiguous. The CDR3 runs to 13 residues. Germline loops: CDR1 LGHNA, CDR2 YNFKEQ. V was clipped by 1 base and J by 2 bases, with 6 bases between them. The CDR3 sequence is CASSQVGAYEQYF. CDR3 DNA: TGTGCCAGCAGCCAAGTCGGTGCCTACGAGCAGTACTTC.

The V gene is TRBV7-9, the J gene TRBJ2-3, with D possibly being TRBD1 (5 bases). Trimming left V 2 bases short and J 2 bases short, with 14 bases between. This CDR3 is built from 16 residues. The germline gives CDR1 SEHNR, CDR2 FQNEAQ (reference sequence). Here the CDR3 reads CASSLLDTRTTDTQYF. CDR3 bases: TGTGCCAGCAGCTTACTGGACACCCGAACCACAGATACGCAGTATTTT.

This clone was picked up one time. The V call is TRBV5-1, the J call TRBJ2-1, with 8 positions matching TRBD2. The CDR3 extends over 12 amino acids. V was pared by 4 bases and J by 15 bases, with 9 bases of the junction left unmatched. Germline CDR1 SGHRS, CDR2 YFSETQ. CDR3 in DNA: TGCGCCAGCAGCGGGAGCGGGAGTGCGCGGTTCTTC. This gives the protein CASSGSGSARFF. The complete variable domain, with remaining parts taken from reference TRBV5-1 and TRBJ2-1, reads KAGVTQTPRYLIKTRGQQVTLSCSPISGHRSVSWYQQTPGQGLQFLFEYFSETQRNKGNFPGRFSGRQFSNSRSEMNVSTLELGDSALYLCASSGSGSARFFGPGTRLTVL.

The chain employs TRBV19 and TRBJ1-2; TRBD1 matches 7 bases. Trimming took 7 bases from V and 4 from J; bases not matched to a gene: 9. Germline V gene sequence: CDR1 LNHDA, CDR2 SQIVND (reference sequence). The CDR3 has 14 amino acids. In DNA, the CDR3 is TGTGCCAGTAAAGGAGGGGGCGCCGGCTATGGCTACACCTTC. Translated: CASKGGGAGYGYTF.

The chain employs TRBV9 and TRBJ2-7; 7 bases match TRBD1. The CDR3 has 15 amino acids. Germline loops: CDR1 SGDLS, CDR2 YYNGEE. The V gene end was trimmed by 4 bases and the J gene end by 2 bases; junction bases not matched to a gene: 9. CDR3: CASSIRDSSAYEQYF. In DNA form, the CDR3 reads TGTGCCAGCAGCATCCGGGACAGTTCCGCCTACGAGCAGTACTTC.

J is TRBJ1-2 and V is TRBV9; 7 bases fit TRBD1. V lost 4 bases and J lost 0; bases outside the gene matches: 6. CDR1 and CDR2 from the germline V gene are SGDLS and YYNGEE. The CDR3 runs to 15 residues. This CDR3 reads CASSPRDSTNYGYTF. The CDR3 DNA follows: TGTGCCAGCAGCCCGAGGGACAGCACTAACTATGGCTACACCTTC.

The chain recombines TRBV6-5 with TRBJ1-1, with D uncertain. The CDR3 runs to 15 residues. The germline V gene has CDR1 MNHEY and CDR2 SVGAGI. Trimming cost V 5 bases and J 4 bases, with 17 bases left between them. CDR3 coding DNA: TGTGCCAGCAGTCGGTCTACCCGAACCGGCACTGAAGCTTTCTTT. Translated, it gives CASSRSTRTGTEAFF.

The rearrangement uses TRBV19 and TRBJ1-3; D ambiguous. The germline gives CDR1 LNHDA, CDR2 SQIVND (reference sequence). The V and J ends lost 3 bases and 0 bases respectively, with 15 bases between them. The CDR3 is 17 residues long. This CDR3 reads CASSMSGRLLSGNTIYF. The CDR3 bases are TGTGCCAGTAGTATGAGCGGTCGACTACTCTCTGGAAACACCATATATTTT.

The rearrangement joins TRBV5-1 to TRBJ1-3; D is undetermined. The CDR3 sequence is 17 residues long. Germline assignment: CDR1 SGHRS and CDR2 YFSETQ. The V end was cut by 0 bases, the J end by 0 bases, with 13 bases between. The CDR3 DNA sequence: TGCGCCAGCAGCTTGGGGTCAGGCCCGAGCTCTGGAAACACCATATATTTT. Encoded protein: CASSLGSGPSSGNTIYF.

This rearrangement joins TRBV3-1 (or the pseudogene TRBV3-2) to TRBJ2-1, with a weak D call TRBD2 (6 bases). Germline V lookup: CDR1 LGHDT, CDR2 YNNKEL (reference sequence). V was shortened by 4 bases and J by 9 bases, with 16 bases between the two germline ends. This CDR3 comprises 14 residues. The CDR3 DNA reads as TGTGCCAGCAGCCCAGTGCGGCGGGGAATTGAGCAGTTCTTC. Its translation: CASSPVRRGIEQFF.

The rearrangement uses TRBV19 and TRBJ2-2, with TRBD1 matching 10 bases. There are 15 residues in the CDR3. J was trimmed by 5 bases and V by 5 bases; bases with no gene match: 5. CDR1 is LNHDA and CDR2 is SQIVND in the germline V gene (reference sequence). CDR3 nucleotides: TGTGCCAGTAGTCGACAGGGGGCAGGTACCGGGGAGCTGTTTTTT. Protein product: CASSRQGAGTGELFF.

The V gene is TRBV5-6, the J gene TRBJ1-3; tentative D call: TRBD1 (5 bases). The CDR3 has 18 residues. V lost 0 bases to trimming and J lost 4 bases, with 20 bases between them. Per the germline V gene, CDR1 is SGHDT and CDR2 is YYEEEE. In DNA form, the CDR3 reads TGTGCCAGCAGCTTGGTGTGGACACGCCCTTTAGGAGGAAACACCATATATTTT. It specifies CASSLVWTRPLGGNTIYF. Based on the CDR3 plus reference TRBV5-6 and TRBJ1-3, the full variable domain is DAGVTQSPTHLIKTRGQQVTLRCSPKSGHDTVSWYQQALGQGPQFIFQYYEEEERQRGNFPDRFSGHQFPNYSSELNVNALLLGDSALYLCASSLVWTRPLGGNTIYFGEGSWLTVV.

This sequence joins TRBV6-5 and TRBJ1-5; D is possibly TRBD1 (6 bases). The CDR3 totals 15 residues. The germline V and J ends were trimmed by 6 bases and 0 bases, with 12 bases remaining between them. Germline V gives CDR1 MNHEY, CDR2 SVGAGI. CDR3: CASSPRGASNQPQHF. For the CDR3, the DNA is TGTGCCAGCAGCCCCCGGGGGGCTAGCAATCAGCCCCAGCATTTT.

The rearrangement joins TRBV2 to TRBJ1-1; tentative D call: TRBD1 (6 bases). The CDR3 length is 15 residues. Germline CDR1 SNHLY, CDR2 FYNNEI. V shed 2 bases and J shed 2 bases, with 12 bases lying between them. The CDR3 DNA sequence: TGTGCCAGCAGTGAAACAGGGCAGGTCAACACTGAAGCTTTCTTT. Its translation is CASSETGQVNTEAFF. The variable domain in full, completed from reference TRBV2 and TRBJ1-1, reads EPEVTQTPSHQVTQMGQEVILRCVPISNHLYFYWYRQILGQKVEFLVSFYNNEISEKSEIFDDQFSVERPDGSNFTLKIRSTKLEDSAMYFCASSETGQVNTEAFFGQGTRLTVV.

The rearrangement links TRBV14 to TRBJ2-5; 12 bases map to TRBD2. The junction had 10 bases not matched to a gene; V was cut back by 2 bases and J by 3 bases. CDR1 and CDR2 (germline): SGHDN, FVKESK. The CDR3 runs 18 residues. The CDR3 here is CASSQFRALAGGKETQYF. CDR3 nucleotide sequence: TGTGCCAGCAGCCAATTTCGTGCACTAGCGGGGGGTAAAGAGACCCAGTACTTC.

CDR3 residues: CASSFLVASYEQYF. CDR3 DNA: TGTGCCAGCAGCTTTCTAGTAGCGTCCTACGAGCAGTACTTC. The chain joins TRBV5-5 to TRBJ2-7; D perhaps matches TRBD2 (5 bases). Germline V CDR1 and CDR2: SGHKS, YYEKEE (reference sequence). CDR3 length: 14 residues. The germline V and J ends were trimmed by 2 bases and 1 base, with 10 bases remaining between them. The variable domain in full, with the rest retrieved from reference TRBV5-5 and TRBJ2-7, is DAGVTQSPTHLIKTRGQQVTLRCSPISGHKSVSWYQQVLGQGPQFIFQYYEKEERGRGNFPDRFSARQFPNYSSELNVNALLLGDSALYLCASSFLVASYEQYFGPGTRLTVT.

The chain recombines TRBV7-9 with TRBJ2-3; maybe TRBD1 (5 bases). The V end was cut by 5 bases, the J end by 0 bases, with 12 bases between. There are 15 residues in the CDR3. The germline CDR1 and CDR2 sequences are SEHNR and FQNEAQ (reference sequence). CDR3 nucleotides: TGTGCCAGCAGCCCGACAGCCTTTAGCACAGATACGCAGTATTTT. It is translated as CASSPTAFSTDTQYF.

The V call is TRBV7-6, the J call TRBJ1-1, with 7 bases lining up with TRBD1. The germline V gene encodes CDR1 SGHVS and CDR2 FNYEAQ. The CDR3 covers 18 residues. V trimming: 5 bases; J trimming: 3 bases; junction bases outside the gene matches: 18. DNA of the CDR3: TGTGCCAGCAGCCCAGGCAGTGGAGGGGGCGGGTTGGACACTGAAGCTTTCTTT. Translation gives CASSPGSGGGGLDTEAFF.